The T cell receptor beta chain under discussion was sequenced for a study of control samples from healthy donors and cancer patients. The V and J ends lost 9 bases and 0 bases respectively, with 17 bases between them. CDR3 size: 17 residues. CDR1 and CDR2 (germline): KGHDR, SFDVKD. Sequencing was performed with immunoSEQ multiplex PCR; in TCRdb, only in-frame clones are kept and a portion is missing. The sample contains approximately 44,000 clones, about three quarters of which appear only once. The receptor was derived from a male donor with melanoma. The chain recombines TRBV24-1 with TRBJ2-6; no definite D call. Sequencing was done on a sample of formalin-fixed, paraffin-embedded tissue. CDR3 amino acids: CATANPDGSSGANVLTF. Written as DNA, the CDR3 is TGTGCCACCGCAAACCCCGACGGATCCTCTGGGGCCAACGTCCTGACTTTC.